This TCR beta chain was observed in a study of post-analysis software for immune sequencing data. Study-wide points: In patients, TRBV5-6, TRBV5-1 and TRBV20-1 belonged to five TRBV segments found more frequently than in controls. Compared against controls, patients with multiple sclerosis displayed significantly lower normalized Chao1 diversity.

V dropped 5 bases and J dropped 2; count of bases not matched to a gene: 7. The CDR3 runs to 15 residues. Germline assignment: CDR1 SGDLS and CDR2 YYNGEE. Tagging with unique molecular identifiers was a feature of the TCR beta cDNA libraries. Input amounts of about 0.85 to 10 million T cells were used. These gave around 500,000 cDNA molecules, so each molecule approximated one T cell. TCRdb itself ran the PCR reads through MiXCR, one entry per CDR3 protein. The repertoire holds some 890,000 distinct CDR3 sequences, with under 70% as singletons. About this clonotype itself: The antigen is not known.

The chain links TRBV9 to TRBJ2-5, with 9 bases lining up with TRBD1. Sample: blood. This TCR was recovered from a girl between 5 and 17 years old with multiple sclerosis. CDR3 DNA sequence: TGTGCCAGCAGTGAACAGGGGGCGAGGCAAGAGACCCAGTACTTC. Its translation is CASSEQGARQETQYF.